Here is one T cell receptor beta chain with its context. Its antigen is undetermined. Both 60 Vbeta primers and 13 Jbeta primers went into the PCR. Measured with immunoSEQ multiplex PCR; TCRdb has only the in-frame clones, and not every one. The repertoire holds 200,000 to 250,000 clones, with about 80% as singletons. These data originate in a study of cytomegalovirus exposure and HLA in healthy donors. On the study more broadly: In a previous analysis, 120 million or so unique TCR beta sequences were found from roughly 180 million T cells. Clustering assigned 70% to 85% of the roughly 370 genotyped donors to the Caucasian-associated ancestry cluster. Study results and limitations: In a later analysis, the majority of CMV-associated beta chains seemingly showed HLA restriction. Specificity for CMV antigens was confirmed in vitro for a few of the CMV-associated chains.

The specimen sequenced was PBMCs. The receptor was isolated from a man between 18 and 29 years old in good health and CMV-seronegative.

Here the CDR3 reads CASSLGGAEQFF. In nucleotides, the CDR3 is TGTGCCAGCAGCTTAGGGGGCGCTGAGCAGTTCTTC. V gene TRBV11-2 combines with J gene TRBJ2-1; D is possibly TRBD1 (5 bases). Germline V gene lookup returns CDR1 SGHAT and CDR2 FQNNGV. The CDR3 is made up of 12 amino acids. V was cut by 1 base and J by 9 bases, with 7 bases left in between.